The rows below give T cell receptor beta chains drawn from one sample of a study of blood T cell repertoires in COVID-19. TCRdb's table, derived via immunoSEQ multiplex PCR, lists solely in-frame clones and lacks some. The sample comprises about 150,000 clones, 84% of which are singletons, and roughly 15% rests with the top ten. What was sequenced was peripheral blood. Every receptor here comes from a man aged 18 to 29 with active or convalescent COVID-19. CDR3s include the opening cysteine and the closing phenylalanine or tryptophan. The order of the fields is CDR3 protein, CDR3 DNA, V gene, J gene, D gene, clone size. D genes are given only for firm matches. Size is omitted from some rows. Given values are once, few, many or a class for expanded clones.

CDR3aa: CASSVGAGNYGYTF
CDR3nt: TGTGCCAGCAGCGTAGGGGCAGGTAACTATGGCTACACCTTC
v_gene: TRBV9
j_gene: TRBJ1-2
d_gene: -
abundance: -

CDR3aa: CASSKRGTGEGTQYF
CDR3nt: TGTGCCAGCAGTAAACGGGGGACAGGGGAAGGGACCCAGTACTTC
v_gene: TRBV2
j_gene: TRBJ2-5
d_gene: TRBD1
abundance: -

CDR3aa: CASSSGDGSYTDTQYF
CDR3nt: TGTGCCAGCAGCTCGGGGGACGGATCCTACACAGATACGCAGTATTTT
v_gene: TRBV7-9
j_gene: TRBJ2-3
d_gene: -
abundance: -

CDR3aa: CASSFTGLLSSYNEQFF
CDR3nt: TGTGCCAGCAGTTTTACGGGACTATTGAGCTCCTACAATGAGCAGTTCTTC
v_gene: TRBV27
j_gene: TRBJ2-1
d_gene: TRBD2
abundance: -

CDR3aa: CASSLGEREWAYNEQFF
CDR3nt: TGTGCCAGCAGCTTAGGGGAGCGGGAGTGGGCCTACAATGAGCAGTTCTTC
v_gene: TRBV7-4
j_gene: TRBJ2-1
d_gene: TRBD2
abundance: -

CDR3aa: CASSEARDRPQETQYF
CDR3nt: TGTGCCAGCAGTGAAGCCCGGGACAGGCCTCAAGAGACCCAGTACTTC
v_gene: TRBV6-1
j_gene: TRBJ2-5
d_gene: TRBD1
abundance: -

CDR3aa: CASRHSQGREFSGNTIYF
CDR3nt: TGTGCCAGCAGGCATTCACAAGGGAGAGAATTCTCTGGAAACACCATATATTTT
v_gene: TRBV2
j_gene: TRBJ1-3
d_gene: -
abundance: -

CDR3aa: CSASDEAGIHYNEQFF
CDR3nt: TGCAGTGCTAGTGACGAAGCGGGAATTCACTACAATGAGCAGTTCTTC
v_gene: TRBV20-1
j_gene: TRBJ2-1
d_gene: TRBD2
abundance: -

CDR3aa: CSVARGTDTQYF
CDR3nt: TGCAGCGTTGCGCGTGGCACAGATACGCAGTATTTT
v_gene: TRBV29-1
j_gene: TRBJ2-3
d_gene: -
abundance: -

CDR3aa: CASSDTGQISYEQYF
CDR3nt: TGTGCCAGCAGCGACACCGGACAGATCTCCTACGAGCAGTACTTC
v_gene: TRBV7-9
j_gene: TRBJ2-7
d_gene: -
abundance: -

CDR3aa: CASSPGQGLAYEQYF
CDR3nt: TGTGCCAGCAGCCCCGGACAGGGGCTGGCCTACGAGCAGTACTTC
v_gene: TRBV7-3
j_gene: TRBJ2-7
d_gene: TRBD1
abundance: -

CDR3aa: CASSLGDRHQPQHF
CDR3nt: TGTGCCAGCAGCTTAGGAGACAGACATCAGCCCCAGCATTTT
v_gene: TRBV11-2
j_gene: TRBJ1-5
d_gene: -
abundance: -

CDR3aa: CASSPGREFDIQYF
CDR3nt: TGCGCCAGCAGTCCCGGACGGGAATTCGACATTCAGTACTTC
v_gene: TRBV23-1
j_gene: TRBJ2-4
d_gene: -
abundance: -

CDR3aa: CASSQDRGGGTQYF
CDR3nt: TGTGCCAGCAGCCAAGATAGAGGAGGAGGTACGCAGTATTTT
v_gene: TRBV3-1/TRBV3-2
j_gene: TRBJ2-3
d_gene: -
abundance: -

CDR3aa: CASSPRDEKLFF
CDR3nt: TGTGCCAGCAGCCCCAGGGATGAAAAACTGTTTTTT
v_gene: TRBV6-5
j_gene: TRBJ1-4
d_gene: -
abundance: -

CDR3aa: CASSSLGGAYGYTF
CDR3nt: TGTGCCAGCAGCTCACTGGGAGGGGCTTATGGCTACACCTTC
v_gene: TRBV11-2
j_gene: TRBJ1-2
d_gene: -
abundance: -

CDR3aa: CASSPADSLNEKLFF
CDR3nt: TGTGCCAGTAGTCCCGCGGACAGTCTTAATGAAAAACTGTTTTTT
v_gene: TRBV19
j_gene: TRBJ1-4
d_gene: -
abundance: -

CDR3aa: CASRSTSGRSEQFF
CDR3nt: TGTGCCAGCAGATCGACTAGCGGGAGGAGTGAGCAGTTCTTC
v_gene: TRBV28
j_gene: TRBJ2-1
d_gene: TRBD2
abundance: -

CDR3aa: CASNESSGTQETQYF
CDR3nt: TGTGCCAGCAATGAGTCTAGCGGGACCCAAGAGACCCAGTACTTC
v_gene: TRBV28
j_gene: TRBJ2-5
d_gene: TRBD2
abundance: -

CDR3aa: CASSIGQANQPQHF
CDR3nt: TGTGCCAGTAGTATAGGTCAGGCGAATCAGCCCCAGCATTTT
v_gene: TRBV19
j_gene: TRBJ1-5
d_gene: -
abundance: -

CDR3aa: CASSERDTFLYGYTF
CDR3nt: TGTGCCAGCAGTGAAAGGGACACCTTCCTCTATGGCTACACCTTC
v_gene: TRBV2
j_gene: TRBJ1-2
d_gene: -
abundance: -

CDR3aa: CASSLRLVSSYNEQFF
CDR3nt: TGTGCCAGCAGCCTGCGACTAGTTAGCTCCTACAATGAGCAGTTCTTC
v_gene: TRBV7-2
j_gene: TRBJ2-1
d_gene: -
abundance: -

CDR3aa: CATGTQPSANYGYTF
CDR3nt: TGTGCCACCGGGACACAGCCTTCAGCTAACTATGGCTACACCTTC
v_gene: TRBV2
j_gene: TRBJ1-2
d_gene: -
abundance: -

CDR3aa: CASSYTTANTEAFF
CDR3nt: TGTGCCAGCAGTTATACGACAGCTAACACTGAAGCTTTCTTT
v_gene: TRBV6-5
j_gene: TRBJ1-1
d_gene: -
abundance: -

CDR3aa: CASSYVGSIMNTEAFF
CDR3nt: TGTGCCAGCAGTTACGTGGGCAGCATAATGAACACTGAAGCTTTCTTT
v_gene: TRBV6-2/TRBV6-3
j_gene: TRBJ1-1
d_gene: -
abundance: -

CDR3aa: CASSGPHRAGQETQYF
CDR3nt: TGCGCCAGCAGTGGACCCCACAGGGCAGGCCAAGAGACCCAGTACTTC
v_gene: TRBV10-1
j_gene: TRBJ2-5
d_gene: -
abundance: -

CDR3aa: CAISPGFENTEAFF
CDR3nt: TGTGCCATCAGTCCAGGGTTTGAGAACACTGAAGCTTTCTTT
v_gene: TRBV10-3
j_gene: TRBJ1-1
d_gene: -
abundance: -

CDR3aa: CASSRDRVNGELFF
CDR3nt: TGTGCCAGCAGTCGGGACAGGGTAAACGGGGAGCTGTTTTTT
v_gene: TRBV11-3
j_gene: TRBJ2-2
d_gene: TRBD1
abundance: -

CDR3aa: CASSQDPQGNQPQHF
CDR3nt: TGTGCCAGCAGCCAAGATCCGCAGGGTAATCAGCCCCAGCATTTT
v_gene: TRBV3-1/TRBV3-2
j_gene: TRBJ1-5
d_gene: -
abundance: -

CDR3aa: CASSPQGRNTGELFF
CDR3nt: TGTGCCAGCAGTCCCCAGGGCCGGAACACCGGGGAGCTGTTTTTT
v_gene: TRBV11-2
j_gene: TRBJ2-2
d_gene: -
abundance: -

CDR3aa: CASSTPTDTQYF
CDR3nt: TGTGCCAGCAGTACTCCAACAGATACGCAGTATTTT
v_gene: TRBV28
j_gene: TRBJ2-3
d_gene: -
abundance: -

CDR3aa: CASNYGQRTDTQYF
CDR3nt: TGCGCCAGCAACTATGGACAGCGCACAGATACGCAGTATTTT
v_gene: TRBV5-1
j_gene: TRBJ2-3
d_gene: -
abundance: -

CDR3aa: CASSLQDRGQSPLHF
CDR3nt: TGTGCCAGCAGCTTGCAGGACAGGGGGCAGTCACCCCTCCACTTT
v_gene: TRBV5-6
j_gene: TRBJ1-6
d_gene: TRBD1
abundance: -

CDR3aa: CASSYGSPSNQPQHF
CDR3nt: TGTGCCAGCAGTTACGGGAGCCCCTCCAATCAGCCCCAGCATTTT
v_gene: TRBV6-2/TRBV6-3
j_gene: TRBJ1-5
d_gene: -
abundance: -

CDR3aa: CASSSQTGQVGEAFF
CDR3nt: TGTGCCAGCAGCTCACAGACAGGGCAGGTGGGTGAAGCTTTCTTT
v_gene: TRBV5-4
j_gene: TRBJ1-1
d_gene: TRBD1
abundance: -

CDR3aa: CASSDPDRLYSNQPQHF
CDR3nt: TGTGCCAGCAGTGACCCGGACAGGCTATATAGCAATCAGCCCCAGCATTTT
v_gene: TRBV6-1
j_gene: TRBJ1-5
d_gene: TRBD1
abundance: -

CDR3aa: CASSSLPSGEQYF
CDR3nt: TGCGCCAGCAGCTCATTGCCCTCGGGTGAGCAGTACTTC
v_gene: TRBV5-1
j_gene: TRBJ2-7
d_gene: -
abundance: -

CDR3aa: CASSLLGTGAYEQYF
CDR3nt: TGTGCCAGCAGTCTGCTTGGGACAGGGGCCTACGAGCAGTACTTC
v_gene: TRBV28
j_gene: TRBJ2-7
d_gene: TRBD1
abundance: -

CDR3aa: CASSYSWGRGTYEQYF
CDR3nt: TGTGCCAGCAGTTACTCATGGGGCAGGGGAACCTACGAGCAGTACTTC
v_gene: TRBV6-5
j_gene: TRBJ2-7
d_gene: -
abundance: -

CDR3aa: CASSLATSGRYRTGELFF
CDR3nt: TGTGCCAGCAGCTTAGCGACTAGCGGGAGATACCGGACCGGGGAGCTGTTTTTT
v_gene: TRBV7-8
j_gene: TRBJ2-2
d_gene: TRBD2
abundance: -

CDR3aa: CASSELTVPCNQPQHF
CDR3nt: TGTGCCAGCAGTGAACTCACGGTGCCATGCAATCAGCCCCAGCATTTT
v_gene: TRBV6-4
j_gene: TRBJ1-5
d_gene: -
abundance: -

CDR3aa: CASSRSQETQYF
CDR3nt: TGTGCCAGCAGTCGGTCCCAAGAGACCCAGTACTTC
v_gene: TRBV12-3/TRBV12-4
j_gene: TRBJ2-5
d_gene: -
abundance: -

CDR3aa: CASSLAGTISLDEQYF
CDR3nt: TGTGCCAGCAGCTTAGCCGGGACAATATCCCTCGACGAGCAGTACTTC
v_gene: TRBV7-2
j_gene: TRBJ2-7
d_gene: -
abundance: -

CDR3aa: CASSLNREQYF
CDR3nt: TGTGCCAGCAGTTTGAATCGGGAGCAGTACTTC
v_gene: TRBV28
j_gene: TRBJ2-7
d_gene: -
abundance: -

CDR3aa: CASSPFARTNYNEQFF
CDR3nt: TGTGCCAGCAGCCCATTTGCCCGGACTAACTACAATGAGCAGTTCTTC
v_gene: TRBV11-2
j_gene: TRBJ2-1
d_gene: -
abundance: -

CDR3aa: CASSLLWGGQGDGYTF
CDR3nt: TGTGCCAGCAGCTTGCTATGGGGGGGACAGGGAGATGGCTACACCTTC
v_gene: TRBV5-4
j_gene: TRBJ1-2
d_gene: TRBD1
abundance: -

CDR3aa: CATSGGQATYNEQFF
CDR3nt: TGTGCCACCAGCGGGGGACAGGCAACCTACAATGAGCAGTTCTTC
v_gene: TRBV15
j_gene: TRBJ2-1
d_gene: TRBD1
abundance: -

CDR3aa: CATSGRGDLPGTQYF
CDR3nt: TGTGCCACCAGCGGACGGGGGGACCTACCAGGGACCCAGTACTTC
v_gene: TRBV15
j_gene: TRBJ2-5
d_gene: TRBD2
abundance: -

CDR3aa: CSVEANRGGSYNEQFF
CDR3nt: TGCAGCGTTGAAGCGAACCGGGGGGGATCCTACAATGAGCAGTTCTTC
v_gene: TRBV29-1
j_gene: TRBJ2-1
d_gene: TRBD2
abundance: -

CDR3aa: CASSDPTGLVFYGYTF
CDR3nt: TGTGCCAGCAGCGACCCGACAGGGTTAGTTTTCTATGGCTACACCTTC
v_gene: TRBV28
j_gene: TRBJ1-2
d_gene: TRBD1
abundance: -

CDR3aa: CASSLNRGAGGTGELFF
CDR3nt: TGTGCCAGCAGCTTGAACAGGGGTGCGGGGGGCACCGGGGAGCTGTTTTTT
v_gene: TRBV5-4
j_gene: TRBJ2-2
d_gene: -
abundance: -

CDR3aa: CASSEGQGIAKNIQYF
CDR3nt: TGTGCCAGCAGTGAAGGGCAGGGGATCGCCAAAAACATTCAGTACTTC
v_gene: TRBV6-1
j_gene: TRBJ2-4
d_gene: -
abundance: -

CDR3aa: CASSDPPGGGNTEAFF
CDR3nt: TGTGCCAGCAGTGATCCCCCGGGGGGCGGGAACACTGAAGCTTTCTTT
v_gene: TRBV6-1
j_gene: TRBJ1-1
d_gene: -
abundance: -

CDR3aa: CASNYQGWNTEAFF
CDR3nt: TGTGCCAGTAACTACCAGGGATGGAACACTGAAGCTTTCTTT
v_gene: TRBV19
j_gene: TRBJ1-1
d_gene: -
abundance: -

CDR3aa: CASRDSGYEQYF
CDR3nt: TGTGCCAGTAGAGATTCAGGGTACGAGCAGTACTTC
v_gene: TRBV19
j_gene: TRBJ2-7
d_gene: -
abundance: few

CDR3aa: CASIKSGTNTGELFF
CDR3nt: TGTGCCAGCATCAAGAGCGGGACCAACACCGGGGAGCTGTTTTTT
v_gene: TRBV28
j_gene: TRBJ2-2
d_gene: TRBD2
abundance: -

CDR3aa: CASSSYTGGTEAFF
CDR3nt: TGTGCCAGCAGCTCATATACAGGGGGCACTGAAGCTTTCTTT
v_gene: TRBV7-2
j_gene: TRBJ1-1
d_gene: TRBD1
abundance: once

CDR3aa: CASSPGASGGHEQFF
CDR3nt: TGCGCCAGCAGCCCGGGGGCTAGCGGGGGTCATGAGCAGTTCTTC
v_gene: TRBV5-1
j_gene: TRBJ2-1
d_gene: TRBD2
abundance: -

CDR3aa: CSASGTGDLAAGGYTF
CDR3nt: TGCAGCGCCTCCGGGACAGGGGACCTCGCGGCGGGTGGCTACACCTTC
v_gene: TRBV29-1
j_gene: TRBJ1-2
d_gene: TRBD1
abundance: -